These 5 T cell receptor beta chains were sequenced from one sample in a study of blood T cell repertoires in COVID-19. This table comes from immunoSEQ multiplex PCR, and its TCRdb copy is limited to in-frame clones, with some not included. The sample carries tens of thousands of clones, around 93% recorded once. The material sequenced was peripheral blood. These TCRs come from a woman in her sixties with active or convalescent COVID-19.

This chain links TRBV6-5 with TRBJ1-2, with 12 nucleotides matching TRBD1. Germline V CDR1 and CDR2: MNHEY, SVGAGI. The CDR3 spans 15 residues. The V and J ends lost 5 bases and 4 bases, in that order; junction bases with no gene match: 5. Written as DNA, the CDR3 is TGTGCCAGCAGTCTAGGGACAGGGGGCACCTATGGCTACACCTTC. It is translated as CASSLGTGGTYGYTF.

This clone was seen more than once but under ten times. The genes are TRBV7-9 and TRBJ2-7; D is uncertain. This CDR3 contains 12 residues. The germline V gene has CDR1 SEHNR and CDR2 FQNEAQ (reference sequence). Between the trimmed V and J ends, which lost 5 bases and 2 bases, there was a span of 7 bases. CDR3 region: CASSLTAYEQYF. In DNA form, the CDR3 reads TGTGCCAGCAGCCTAACAGCCTACGAGCAGTACTTC.

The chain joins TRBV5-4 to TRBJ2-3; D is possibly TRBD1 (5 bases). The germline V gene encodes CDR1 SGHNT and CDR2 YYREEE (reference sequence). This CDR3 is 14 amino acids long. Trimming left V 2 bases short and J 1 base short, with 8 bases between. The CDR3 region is CASSFLGGTDTQYF. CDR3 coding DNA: TGTGCCAGCAGCTTTTTAGGGGGCACAGATACGCAGTATTTT.

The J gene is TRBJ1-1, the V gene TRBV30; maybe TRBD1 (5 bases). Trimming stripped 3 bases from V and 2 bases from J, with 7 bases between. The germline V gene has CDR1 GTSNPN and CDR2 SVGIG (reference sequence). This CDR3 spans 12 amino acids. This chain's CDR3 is CAWRGGNTEAFF. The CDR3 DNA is TGTGCCTGGAGGGGGGGAAACACTGAAGCTTTCTTT.

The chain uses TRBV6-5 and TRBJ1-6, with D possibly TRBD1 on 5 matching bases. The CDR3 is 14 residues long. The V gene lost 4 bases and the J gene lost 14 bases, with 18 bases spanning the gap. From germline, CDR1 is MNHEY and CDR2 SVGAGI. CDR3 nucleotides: TGTGCCAGCAGTTGGACTAGACAGTCTGATACCCTCCACTTT. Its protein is CASSWTRQSDTLHF.